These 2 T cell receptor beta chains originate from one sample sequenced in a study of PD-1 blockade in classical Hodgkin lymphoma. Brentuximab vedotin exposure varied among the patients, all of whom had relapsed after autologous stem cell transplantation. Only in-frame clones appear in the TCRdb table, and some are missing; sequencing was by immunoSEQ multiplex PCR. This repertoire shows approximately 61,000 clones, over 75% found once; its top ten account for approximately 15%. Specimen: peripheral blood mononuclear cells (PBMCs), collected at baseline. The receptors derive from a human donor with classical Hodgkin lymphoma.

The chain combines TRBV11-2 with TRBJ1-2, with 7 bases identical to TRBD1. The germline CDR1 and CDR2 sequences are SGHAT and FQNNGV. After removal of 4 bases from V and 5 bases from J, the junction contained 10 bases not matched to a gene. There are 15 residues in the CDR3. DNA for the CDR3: TGTGCCAGCAGCTACAGACAGGGCCAACGGTATGGCTACACCTTC. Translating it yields CASSYRQGQRYGYTF.

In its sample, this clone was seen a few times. The CDR3 DNA sequence: TGTGCCAGCAGTTGGATTGAGAATTCACCCCTCCACTTT. Protein: CASSWIENSPLHF. The rearrangement joins TRBV27 to TRBJ1-6, with D unresolved. V gave up 4 bases and J gave up 7 bases, with 8 bases separating them. The length of the CDR3 is 13 residues. Germline lookup yields CDR1 MNHEY and CDR2 SMNVEV (reference sequence).